This T cell receptor (beta chain) was retrieved from a study of blood T cell repertoires in COVID-19. Across the study: From T cells, B-cell-depleted T cells, or PBMCs came the material, which was cDNA or gDNA.

Authors' analysis steps: Amplification with reference gene primers provided the estimates of nucleated cell counts. Assay: immunoSEQ multiplex PCR; the TCRdb copy retains only in-frame clones and omits some. That table gives V, J and clone size, and the DNA gave D and trimming. This sample has a few hundred thousand clones; approximately 91% occur once, and the top ten carry about 0.94%. The CDR3 runs to 15 residues. CDR1 MNHEY and CDR2 SVGEGT come from the germline V gene. With 6 bases removed from V and 5 bases from J, the gap between germline ends came to 17 bases. This chain connects TRBV6-2 or TRBV6-3 to TRBJ1-5, with a weak D call TRBD1 (5 bases). The clonotype comes from a woman aged 25 to 39 who had been exposed to COVID-19. Sequenced: PBMCs or T cells enriched from blood (not recorded which). CDR3 in amino acids: CASSPPWGGDQPQHF. The CDR3 DNA reads TGTGCCAGCAGCCCTCCTTGGGGAGGGGATCAGCCCCAGCATTTT.